This T cell receptor beta chain was documented in a study of OX40 agonist ivuxolimab in advanced cancers. Study at large: Patients were 82.7% male with ages roughly 20 to 90, mean roughly 55. Partial responses were seen in three patients, one with hepatocellular carcinoma and two with cutaneous melanoma. General observations from the study: Clonal expansion from baseline to week 6 occurred in both CD4+ and CD8+ T cells.

Turning to this clone: Antigen unknown.

Per germline, CDR1 SGHVS and CDR2 FQNEAQ. Trimming stripped 4 bases from V and 9 bases from J, with 13 bases between. The CDR3 is 12 amino acids. The table came from immunoSEQ multiplex PCR; TCRdb's copy has only in-frame clones and leaves some out. The profile shows over 50,000 clones, 82% of them singletons. The clonotype originates from an adult with an advanced solid tumor such as melanoma, head and neck, liver or kidney cancer. The chain uses TRBV7-8 and TRBJ2-7; D perhaps matches TRBD1 (5 bases). The sequences come from CD4+ or CD8+ T cells sorted from blood, collected in a trial of the OX40 agonist ivuxolimab. This CDR3 is CASSYLQDRQYF. The CDR3 coding sequence is TGTGCCAGCAGCTATCTACAGGATCGGCAGTACTTC. The whole variable domain, filled in from reference TRBV7-8 and TRBJ2-7, reads GAGVSQSPRYKVAKRGQDVALRCDPISGHVSLFWYQQALGQGPEFLTYFQNEAQLDKSGLPSDRFFAERPEGSVSTLKIQRTQQEDSAVYLCASSYLQDRQYFGPGTRLTVT.